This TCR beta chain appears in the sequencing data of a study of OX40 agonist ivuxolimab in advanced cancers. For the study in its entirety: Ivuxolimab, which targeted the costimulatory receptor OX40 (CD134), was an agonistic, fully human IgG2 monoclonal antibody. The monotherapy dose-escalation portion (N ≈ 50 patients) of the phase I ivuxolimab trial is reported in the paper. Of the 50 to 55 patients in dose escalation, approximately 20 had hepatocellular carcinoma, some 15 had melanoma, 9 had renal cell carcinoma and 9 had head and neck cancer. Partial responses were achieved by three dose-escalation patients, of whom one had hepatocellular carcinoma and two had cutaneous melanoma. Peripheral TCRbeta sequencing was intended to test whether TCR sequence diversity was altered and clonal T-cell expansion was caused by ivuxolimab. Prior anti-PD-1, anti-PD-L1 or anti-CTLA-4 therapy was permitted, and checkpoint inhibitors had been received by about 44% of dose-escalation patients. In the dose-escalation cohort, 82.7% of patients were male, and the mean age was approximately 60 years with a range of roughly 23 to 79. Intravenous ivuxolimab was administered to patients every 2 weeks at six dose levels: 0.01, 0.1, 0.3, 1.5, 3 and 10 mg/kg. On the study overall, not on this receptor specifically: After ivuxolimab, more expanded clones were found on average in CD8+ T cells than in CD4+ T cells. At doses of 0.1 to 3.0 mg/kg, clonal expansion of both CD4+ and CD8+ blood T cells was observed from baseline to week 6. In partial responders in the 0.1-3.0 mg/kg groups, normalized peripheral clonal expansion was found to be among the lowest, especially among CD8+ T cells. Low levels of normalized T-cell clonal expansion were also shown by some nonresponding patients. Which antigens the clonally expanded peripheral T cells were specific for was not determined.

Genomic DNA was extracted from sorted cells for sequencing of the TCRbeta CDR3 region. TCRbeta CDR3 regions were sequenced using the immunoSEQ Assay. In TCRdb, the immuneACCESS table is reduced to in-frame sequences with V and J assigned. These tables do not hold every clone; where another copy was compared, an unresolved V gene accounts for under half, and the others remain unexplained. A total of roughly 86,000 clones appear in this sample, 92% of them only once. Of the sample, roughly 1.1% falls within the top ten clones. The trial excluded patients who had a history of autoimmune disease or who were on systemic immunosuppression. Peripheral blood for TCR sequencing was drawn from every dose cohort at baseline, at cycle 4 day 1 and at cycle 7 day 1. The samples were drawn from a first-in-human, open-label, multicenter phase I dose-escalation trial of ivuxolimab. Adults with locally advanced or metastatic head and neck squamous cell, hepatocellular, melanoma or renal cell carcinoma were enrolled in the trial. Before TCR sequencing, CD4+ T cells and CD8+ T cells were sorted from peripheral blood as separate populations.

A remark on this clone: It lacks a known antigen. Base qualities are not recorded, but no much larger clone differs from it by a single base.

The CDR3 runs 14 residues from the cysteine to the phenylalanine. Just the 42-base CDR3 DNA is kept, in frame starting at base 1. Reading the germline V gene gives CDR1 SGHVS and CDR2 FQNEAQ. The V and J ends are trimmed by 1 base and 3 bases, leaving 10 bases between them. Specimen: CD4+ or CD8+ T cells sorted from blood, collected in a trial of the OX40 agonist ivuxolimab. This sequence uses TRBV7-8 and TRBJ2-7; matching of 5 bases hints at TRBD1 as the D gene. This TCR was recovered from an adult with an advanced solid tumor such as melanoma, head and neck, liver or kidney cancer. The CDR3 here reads CASSLDRSLYEQYF. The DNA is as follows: TGTGCCAGCAGCTTAGACAGGTCCCTCTACGAGCAGTACTTC.